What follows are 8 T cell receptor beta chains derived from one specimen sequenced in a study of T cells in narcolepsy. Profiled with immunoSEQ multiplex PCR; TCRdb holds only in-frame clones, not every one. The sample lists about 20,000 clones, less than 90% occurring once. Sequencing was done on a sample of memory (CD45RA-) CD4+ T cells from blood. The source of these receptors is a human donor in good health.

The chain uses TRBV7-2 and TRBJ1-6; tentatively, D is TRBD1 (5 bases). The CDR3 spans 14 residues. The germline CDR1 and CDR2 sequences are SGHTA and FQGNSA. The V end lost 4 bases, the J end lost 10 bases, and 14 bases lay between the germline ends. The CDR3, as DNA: TGTGCCAGCAGCTATGAAGACAGACGATCACCCCTCCACTTT. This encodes CASSYEDRRSPLHF.

CDR3 sequence reads: CASSLQAANYGYTF. For the CDR3, the DNA is TGTGCCAGCAGCCTACAGGCAGCTAACTATGGCTACACCTTC. The V gene is TRBV7-2, the J gene TRBJ1-2, with TRBD1 as a possible D gene (5 bases). From germline, CDR1 is SGHTA and CDR2 FQGNSA. Trimming shortened V by 5 bases and J by 0 bases, and 10 bases separated the two germline ends. There are 14 residues in the CDR3.

The CDR3 DNA sequence: TGCGCCAGCAGCTTGGACGACAGGGTAGGTCAGCCCCAGCATTTT. This translates into CASSLDDRVGQPQHF. The rearrangement links TRBV5-1 to TRBJ1-5; TRBD1 agrees at 7 bases. Germline V gene sequence: CDR1 SGHRS, CDR2 YFSETQ. The CDR3 extends over 15 amino acids. V lost 0 bases, J lost 6 bases, and 6 bases stayed unmatched. Full variable domain (remainder filled in from reference TRBV5-1 and TRBJ1-5): KAGVTQTPRYLIKTRGQQVTLSCSPISGHRSVSWYQQTPGQGLQFLFEYFSETQRNKGNFPGRFSGRQFSNSRSEMNVSTLELGDSALYLCASSLDDRVGQPQHFGDGTRLSIL.

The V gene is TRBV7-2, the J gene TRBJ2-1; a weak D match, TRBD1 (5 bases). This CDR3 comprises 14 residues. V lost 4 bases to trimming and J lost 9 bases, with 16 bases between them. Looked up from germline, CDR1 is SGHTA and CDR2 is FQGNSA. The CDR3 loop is CASSYDPRQSEQFF. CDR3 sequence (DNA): TGTGCCAGCAGCTACGACCCTCGACAGAGTGAGCAGTTCTTC.

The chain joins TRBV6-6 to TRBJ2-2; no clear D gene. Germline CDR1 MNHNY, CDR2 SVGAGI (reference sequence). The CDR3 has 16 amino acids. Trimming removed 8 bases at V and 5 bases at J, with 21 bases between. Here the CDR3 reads CASLFRRKTLTGELFF. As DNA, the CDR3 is TGTGCCAGCCTCTTTAGACGGAAGACTTTGACCGGGGAGCTGTTTTTT.

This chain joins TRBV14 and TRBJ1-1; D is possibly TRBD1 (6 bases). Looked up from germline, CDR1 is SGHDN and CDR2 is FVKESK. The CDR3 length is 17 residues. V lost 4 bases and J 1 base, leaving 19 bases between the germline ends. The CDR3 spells CASSPVGRGRRNTEAFF. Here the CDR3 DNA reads TGTGCCAGCAGCCCAGTGGGCAGGGGCAGGCGGAACACTGAAGCTTTCTTT.

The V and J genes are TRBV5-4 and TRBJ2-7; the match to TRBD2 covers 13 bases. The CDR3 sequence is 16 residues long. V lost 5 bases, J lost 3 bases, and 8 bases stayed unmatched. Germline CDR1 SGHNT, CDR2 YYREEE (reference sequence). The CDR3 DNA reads TGTGCCAGCAGTCAAGGGACTAGCGGGGCGGTCTACGAGCAGTACTTC. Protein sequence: CASSQGTSGAVYEQYF. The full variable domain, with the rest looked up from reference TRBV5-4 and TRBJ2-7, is ETGVTQSPTHLIKTRGQQVTLRCSSQSGHNTVSWYQQALGQGPQFIFQYYREEENGRGNFPPRFSGLQFPNYSSELNVNALELDDSALYLCASSQGTSGAVYEQYFGPGTRLTVT.

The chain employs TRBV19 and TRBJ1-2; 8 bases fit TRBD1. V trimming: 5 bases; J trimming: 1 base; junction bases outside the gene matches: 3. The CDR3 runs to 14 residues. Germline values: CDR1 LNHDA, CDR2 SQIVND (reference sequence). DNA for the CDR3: TGTGCCAGTAGTGACAGGGGCCGTAACTATGGCTACACCTTC. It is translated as CASSDRGRNYGYTF.